This T cell receptor beta chain came from a study of vaccination and CD4 T cells after COVID-19 (dated 2022 in TCRdb). General notes on the study: The convalescent cohort included six males and four females, with two Hispanic individuals, seven Caucasians, two Asians and one multiracial person. Participants got two doses of the Pfizer-BioNTech BNT162b2 vaccine (n=8) or two doses of the Moderna mRNA-1273 vaccine (n=2). Post-COVID blood samples from convalescent patients were collected a median of approximately 100 days after diagnosis, with a range of roughly 30 to 170 days. Post-vaccine blood samples were obtained a median of approximately 74 days after the second vaccine dose, with a range of 14 to 241 days. Culture stimuli were overlapping spike peptide pools from SARS-CoV-2 and from the common cold coronaviruses HCoV-NL63, HCoV-OC43 and HCoV-229E. In control cultures, a CEFX viral epitope pool was used as positive control, an HIV-1 Nef peptide pool was used as negative control, or no peptide was added. The spike-specific CD4+ TCR repertoire was compared before and after mRNA vaccination in ten to eleven COVID-19 convalescent patients and a few infection-naive healthy vaccine recipients. An earlier paper using these donors assessed, at the TCR clonotype level, memory CD4+ T cell crossreactivity between SARS-CoV-2 and common cold coronavirus spike proteins.

Summary of the overall study and its limitations: Of the vaccine-specific clones found in convalescent patients, nearly all (304 of 307) were mono-reactive for SARS-CoV-2 spike instead of being cross-reactive with common cold coronaviruses. Relatively few convalescent patients were included in the study, and early timepoints after natural infection were not analyzed. Among convalescent patients, a median about 86% of the SARS-CoV-2-reactive clones seen after vaccination appeared only after vaccination, which suggests priming specific to the vaccine. The median count of SARS-CoV-2-reactive clonotypes went up from approximately 20 after infection to about 40 after vaccination, although the change was not significant.

The V and J ends are trimmed by 3 bases and 0 bases, leaving 21 bases between them. Including cysteine and phenylalanine, the CDR3 has 18 amino acids. Only CDR3 DNA remains: 54 bases, in frame from the first base. Reading the germline V gene gives CDR1 SQVTM and CDR2 ANQGSEA. The library was made by PCR. TCR sequencing of DNA from cultured CD4+ T cells used the Oncomine TCR Beta short-read assay at the Johns Hopkins FTIC core. The QIAamp micro DNA kit was used to extract genomic DNA from the cultured CD4+ T cells. Oncomine TCR Beta libraries from cultured CD4+ T cells were pooled using unique dual indexes and sequenced on an Illumina iSeq 100. The original pipeline was this. Non-productive sequences were filtered out, and CDR3s that did not start with C, did not end with F or W, or were shorter than 7 amino acids were discarded. Antigen-specific clonotypes were identified with the MANAFEST web application by comparing peptide-stimulated wells with reference and other culture wells. For a clone to be called positive, the clone needed an FDR below 0.05, an odds ratio above 5, and a productive frequency above 0.1% in at least two of three replicate wells. Cross-reactive clonotypes were defined as significantly expanded in both SARS-CoV-2 spike wells and at least one common cold coronavirus spike condition. Levenshtein distances (stringdist) and unrooted phylogenetic trees (ape) in R version 3.6.1 were used to assess CDR3 homology. The public reads were reanalyzed by TCRdb: fastp trimming at Q25, MiXCR alignment, in-frame beta chains only. Rows are combined by CDR3 protein, so each entry shows the most common genes and DNA. These V and J calls rely on TCRdb rather than the paper's analysis. The sample has roughly 7,200 distinct CDR3 sequences on record, around a third of them singletons. Approximately 30% of the sample belongs to the ten largest clones.

Notes on this clonotype: Which antigen it targets is not known. It has no much larger one-base neighbor in the sample; base qualities were not kept.

Taken with the paper, the label for treatment or condition translates to: 10-day PBMC culture with coronavirus spike peptide pools or control peptides (ViraFEST assay). CD4+ T cells from unexposed donors were collected before the COVID-19 pandemic (2011-2018). The ViraFEST assay, used in the study, expanded antigen-specific T cells with peptide pools and then identified the expanded clonotypes through TCR sequencing. Each well held fewer than 2.5 million PBMCs cultured with approximately 9.2 ug/ml peptide pools in IMDM containing 5% human AB serum and 7.5 to 10 IU/ml IL-2. Half of the culture medium was replaced with fresh IL-2-containing medium on days 3 and 7. After approximately 11 days of culture, CD4+ T cells were isolated by negative selection with the EasySep CD4+ T cell isolation kit. As far as cell numbers permitted, CD4+ T cells from unexposed donors were tested for reactivity against SARS-CoV-2 S and N as well as four spike pools from common cold coronaviruses. Ficoll-Paque Plus gradient centrifugation was used to isolate PBMCs from whole blood, and the isolated PBMCs were then either used fresh or cryopreserved at -140C. Culture conditions were generally each tested in triplicate wells. The leukapheresis product used for the unexposed donors was purchased from a commercial source.

The origin of this receptor is a human donor in good health. The rearrangement joined TRBV29-1 to TRBJ2-1, and possibly TRBD2, on 6 matching bases. The source material was CD4+ T cells from blood, cultured in vitro. The CDR3 here reads CSVEDELGLRSSYNEQFF. The nucleotide sequence is TGCAGCGTTGAGGATGAACTGGGACTTCGAAGCTCCTACAATGAGCAGTTCTTC.